This TCR beta chain comes out of a study of blood T cell repertoires in COVID-19. On the study more broadly: The samples span acute and convalescent COVID-19 from the United States, Italy and Spain. PBMCs, B-cell-depleted T cells, or T cells provided the cDNA or gDNA that made up the material.

The cohort comprised adults aged 18 to 89 years residing in approximately 22 US areas. Trimming left V 1 base short and J 8 bases short, with 17 bases between. The CDR3 spans 15 residues. Germline CDR1 and CDR2: MNHNS and SASEGT. Some clones are missing from TCRdb's copy, which holds only in-frame ones; the method was immunoSEQ multiplex PCR. Here the sample spans a few hundred thousand clones, 70% to 90% being singletons. The sequence derives from a middle-aged woman with acute COVID-19. V and J are TRBV6-1 and TRBJ1-2; D possibly corresponds to TRBD1 (5 bases). Sequenced: PBMCs or T cells enriched from blood (not recorded which). The chain's CDR3 is CASSEELTGAWGYTF. CDR3 nucleotides: TGTGCCAGCAGTGAAGAATTGACTGGGGCATGGGGCTACACCTTC.